The TCR beta chain described here comes from a study of cytomegalovirus exposure and HLA in healthy donors. As for the study in general: The same platform used for the approximately 700 first-cohort repertoires was also used for the 120 or so validation repertoires, as a later analysis reported.

General study results and limits: That first-cohort TCR clusters tended to co-occur in the 95 to 150 validation repertoires was found in a later analysis.

The CDR3 has 16 amino acids. The V end lost 6 bases, the J end lost 1 base, and 18 bases lay between the germline ends. Germline V gene data show CDR1 as MDHEN and CDR2 as SYDVKM. Clones were read by immunoSEQ multiplex PCR, and TCRdb kept only the in-frame ones, dropping some. The sample has 60,000 or so clones; roughly 94% are singletons. A note on this clone: The antigen is undetermined.

V gene TRBV28 combines with J gene TRBJ1-1; D not certain. The sequencing sample was made of PBMCs. The receptor's source is a woman younger than 30 in good health and CMV-seronegative. DNA of the CDR3: TGTGCCAGCAGCCCCGCCCCGACAATACAGAACACTGAAGCTTTCTTT. Translated: CASSPAPTIQNTEAFF.